These 22 T cell receptor beta chains originate from one sample sequenced in a study of control samples from healthy donors and cancer patients. The protocol was immunoSEQ multiplex PCR, while the TCRdb copy is restricted to in-frame clones and leaves out a portion. The sample lists over 45,000 clones; approximately 94% were seen once. The sample was PBMCs. Receptors were obtained from a man aged 25 to 40 with colorectal cancer.

The rearrangement links TRBV2 to TRBJ1-2, with unresolved D. This CDR3 is 13 amino acids long. CDR1 SNHLY and CDR2 FYNNEI come from the germline V gene. The ends were cut back, 7 bases at V and 3 bases at J, with 12 bases in the middle. Here the CDR3 reads CASTLLSHYGYTF. For the CDR3, the DNA is TGTGCCAGCACTCTTTTATCCCACTATGGCTACACCTTC.

The V gene is TRBV12-3 or TRBV12-4, the J gene TRBJ2-4; D unclear. The CDR3 consists of 12 residues. The germline V and J ends were trimmed by 8 bases and 0 bases, with 5 bases remaining between them. The CDR3 nucleotides are TGTGCCAGCCGGCTAGCCAAAAACATTCAGTACTTC. It codes for CASRLAKNIQYF.

This chain uses TRBV29-1 with TRBJ2-3; D call uncertain. Germline lookup yields CDR1 SQVTM and CDR2 ANQGSEA. V dropped 1 base and J dropped 6 bases, with 11 bases sitting between them. The CDR3 consists of 13 residues. CDR3 protein: CSVEGPFRDTQYF. The CDR3 DNA sequence: TGCAGCGTTGAAGGGCCTTTTCGGGATACGCAGTATTTT.

The chain is built from TRBV9 and TRBJ2-2, with 8 positions matching TRBD2. The CDR3 covers 16 residues. Unmatched junction bases numbered 3, after V lost 0 bases and J lost 2 bases. CDR1 and CDR2 from the germline V gene are SGDLS and YYNGEE. CDR3 amino acids: CASSVELAVNTGELFF. As DNA, the CDR3 is TGTGCCAGCAGCGTAGAACTAGCGGTTAACACCGGGGAGCTGTTTTTT.

This rearrangement joins TRBV18 to TRBJ2-3; perhaps TRBD2 as D (5 bases). V lost 3 bases, J lost 1 base, and 8 bases lay in between. Germline V gene sequence: CDR1 KGHSH, CDR2 LQKENI. This CDR3 region has 14 residues. CDR3 DNA: TGTGCCAGCTCACCGGCGGGTGGCACAGATACGCAGTATTTT. It encodes CASSPAGGTDTQYF.

This sequence joins TRBV6-2 or TRBV6-3 and TRBJ1-2; D is possibly TRBD1 (6 bases). Trimming took off 5 bases at V and 3 bases at J, with 10 bases between the two ends. Germline CDR1 is MNHEY and CDR2 is SVGEGT. The CDR3 loop spans 13 amino acids. For the CDR3, the DNA is TGTGCCAGCAGTCAAGGACAGCACTATGGCTACACCTTC. This sequence encodes CASSQGQHYGYTF.

This rearrangement joins TRBV5-1 to TRBJ2-5; 7 bases match TRBD2. Germline CDR1 and CDR2: SGHRS and YFSETQ. Trimming took 2 bases from V and 1 from J; bases not matched to a gene: 11. CDR3 length: 17 amino acids. CDR3 nucleotides: TGCGCCAGCAGCTTAGGGACTAACACTTACGCCCAAGAGACCCAGTACTTC. Protein sequence: CASSLGTNTYAQETQYF.

The chain links TRBV19 to TRBJ2-3; TRBD2 agrees at 10 bases. This CDR3 has 20 amino acids. V shed 0 bases and J 2 bases; nucleotides not matched to a gene: 14. CDR1 is LNHDA and CDR2 is SQIVND in the germline V gene (reference sequence). The CDR3 DNA follows: TGTGCCAGTAGTATAGATCGGACTCGGCTAGCGGGGGCCTACACAGATACGCAGTATTTT. Translated: CASSIDRTRLAGAYTDTQYF.

The chain uses TRBV29-1 and TRBJ2-7; TRBD1 matches 9 bases. The V segment lost 3 bases and the J segment 5 bases; nucleotides outside the gene matches: 8. CDR1 is SQVTM, CDR2 ANQGSEA, per germline. This CDR3 is 14 amino acids long. CDR3 loop: CSVDAGTGIDEQYF. The CDR3, as DNA: TGCAGCGTTGACGCGGGGACAGGGATCGACGAGCAGTACTTC.

The rearrangement links TRBV5-4 to TRBJ2-3, with D possibly TRBD1 on 6 matching bases. Germline V gene lookup returns CDR1 SGHNT and CDR2 YYREEE (reference sequence). This CDR3 has 14 amino acids. The V and J ends lost 4 bases and 2 bases respectively, with 11 bases between them. Here the CDR3 DNA reads TGTGCCAGCAGCCAAGGACAGAACACAGATACGCAGTATTTT. Its protein is CASSQGQNTDTQYF.

The rearrangement links TRBV4-1 to TRBJ2-1, with no clear D. CDR3 length: 16 amino acids. Between the trimmed V and J ends, which lost 0 bases and 0 bases, there was a span of 9 bases. The germline CDR1 and CDR2 sequences are MGHRA and YSYEKL. The CDR3 loop is CASSQDGVISYNEQFF. As DNA, the CDR3 is TGCGCCAGCAGCCAAGATGGGGTTATCTCCTACAATGAGCAGTTCTTC.

The gene calls are TRBV2 and TRBJ1-6, with TRBD1 identical over 7 bases. The ends lost 7 bases at V and 5 bases at J; junction bases unmatched: 8. Germline V gene lookup returns CDR1 SNHLY and CDR2 FYNNEI. This CDR3 is 15 amino acids long. The CDR3: CASNERTGDNSPLHF. The CDR3 DNA sequence: TGTGCCAGCAACGAAAGGACAGGTGATAATTCACCCCTCCACTTT.

This sequence joins TRBV3-1 (or the pseudogene TRBV3-2) and TRBJ1-1, with D possibly matching TRBD1 (5 bases). The CDR3 sequence is 12 residues long. Trimming shortened V by 1 base and J by 9 bases, and 9 bases separated the two germline ends. Germline V gene data show CDR1 as LGHDT and CDR2 as YNNKEL (reference sequence). The CDR3 DNA follows: TGTGCCAGCAGCCAAGTAAGGGGTCAAGCTTTCTTT. This translates into CASSQVRGQAFF.

This clone is a singleton in its sample. The chain carries TRBV24-1 and TRBJ2-1; TRBD1 agrees at 10 bases. With 0 bases clipped from V and 7 bases from J, the junction kept 14 bases outside the gene matches. The CDR3 consists of 19 residues. Germline CDR1 KGHDR, CDR2 SFDVKD. In DNA form, the CDR3 reads TGTGCCACCAGTGATTTGCGGAAGGTAGGGACAGGGGATCCGAATGAGCAGTTCTTC. Translating gives CATSDLRKVGTGDPNEQFF.

This chain joins TRBV29-1 and TRBJ1-2, with 10 bases aligning to TRBD1. This CDR3 is built from 15 residues. Germline V lookup: CDR1 SQVTM, CDR2 ANQGSEA. With V trimmed by 7 bases and J by 8 bases, 16 bases remained unmatched. CDR3 in DNA: TGCAGCGCTAAAACCCCCACCGGGACAGGGGAGGGCTACACCTTC. It is translated as CSAKTPTGTGEGYTF.

The chain couples TRBV9 to TRBJ2-1; 7 nucleotides match TRBD2. Germline CDR1 is SGDLS and CDR2 is YYNGEE. CDR3 length: 16 residues. The trim removed 0 bases at V and 4 bases at J, leaving 7 bases unmatched. The CDR3: CASSVAPGLGYNEQFF. The CDR3 DNA sequence: TGTGCCAGCAGCGTAGCTCCTGGACTAGGATACAATGAGCAGTTCTTC.

The V call is TRBV27, the J call TRBJ1-5; the D is unclear. CDR1 MNHEY and CDR2 SMNVEV come from the germline V gene (reference sequence). The ends were cut back, 5 bases at V and 0 bases at J, with 5 bases in the middle. The CDR3 has 13 residues. CDR3 sequence (DNA): TGTGCCAGCAGTACCAGTAGCAATCAGCCCCAGCATTTT. It translates to CASSTSSNQPQHF.

This clone was seen once. The rearrangement links TRBV10-2 to TRBJ1-5; the D is unclear. The CDR3 runs 14 residues. Germline V CDR1 and CDR2: WSHSY, SAAADI. V gave up 8 bases and J gave up 0 bases, with 11 bases separating them. The CDR3 sequence: CASALSLSNQPQHF. The CDR3 DNA follows: TGCGCCAGCGCGTTGTCTCTTAGCAATCAGCCCCAGCATTTT.

The chain is built from TRBV19 and TRBJ2-1, with no clear D. Germline V lookup: CDR1 LNHDA, CDR2 SQIVND (reference sequence). Trimming removed 0 bases at V and 8 bases at J, with 8 bases between. The CDR3 loop spans 13 amino acids. CDR3 region: CASSIDEGDEQFF. Here the CDR3 DNA reads TGTGCCAGTAGTATAGATGAAGGCGATGAGCAGTTCTTC.

This chain joins TRBV4-3 and TRBJ1-5; 8 bases agree with TRBD1. The CDR3 is 18 residues long. Germline-derived CDR1 and CDR2 are LGHNA and YSLEER. J was trimmed by 1 base and V by 6 bases; bases with no gene match: 14. CDR3 loop: CASSSITVQGVSNQPQHF. The CDR3 bases are TGCGCCAGCAGTTCGATAACCGTACAGGGGGTAAGCAATCAGCCCCAGCATTTT.

V is TRBV7-2 and J is TRBJ2-2; 8 nucleotides align to TRBD1. This CDR3 contains 15 residues. From germline, CDR1 is SGHTA and CDR2 FQGNSA. After removal of 2 bases from V and 6 bases from J, the junction contained 5 bases not matched to a gene. As DNA, the CDR3 is TGTGCCAGCAGCTTATTGACAGGGGAAGCCGGGGAGCTGTTTTTT. It yields the protein CASSLLTGEAGELFF.

The CDR3 nucleotides are TGTGCCAGCAGCTTAGGATCAGCCAACTATGGCTACACCTTC. Translation gives CASSLGSANYGYTF. The J gene is TRBJ1-2, the V gene TRBV7-8, with D hard to call. V was clipped by 1 base and J by 2 bases, with 8 bases between them. Germline V CDR1 and CDR2: SGHVS, FQNEAQ. This CDR3 spans 14 amino acids.